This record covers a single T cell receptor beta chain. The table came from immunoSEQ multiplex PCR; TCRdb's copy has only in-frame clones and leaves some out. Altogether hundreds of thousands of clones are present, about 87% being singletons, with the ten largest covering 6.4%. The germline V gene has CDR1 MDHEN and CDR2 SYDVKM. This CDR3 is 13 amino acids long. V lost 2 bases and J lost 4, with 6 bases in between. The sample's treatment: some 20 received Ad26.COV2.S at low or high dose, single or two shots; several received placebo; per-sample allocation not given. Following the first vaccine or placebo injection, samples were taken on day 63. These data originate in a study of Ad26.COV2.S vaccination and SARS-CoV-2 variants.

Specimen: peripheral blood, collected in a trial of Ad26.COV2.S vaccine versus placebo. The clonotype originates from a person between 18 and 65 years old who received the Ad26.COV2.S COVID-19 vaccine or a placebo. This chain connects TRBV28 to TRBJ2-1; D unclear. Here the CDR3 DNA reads TGTGCCAGCAGTTTACGCTCGTACAATGAGCAGTTCTTC. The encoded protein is CASSLRSYNEQFF.